This T cell receptor (beta chain) stems from a study of technical replicates of blood from a handful of donors. Measured with immunoSEQ multiplex PCR; TCRdb has only the in-frame clones, and not every one. The sample lists approximately 75,000 clones; over 75% were seen once. V was trimmed by 1 base and J by 6 bases, leaving 19 bases between them. CDR1 is SSHAT, CDR2 FNYEAQ, per germline (reference sequence). The CDR3 has 17 residues. Sequenced sample: PBMCs. The chain combines TRBV7-7 with TRBJ2-1; D may be TRBD2 (6 bases). This receptor was identified in a human donor in good health. Some clones in this sample may be carry-over from other donors' samples. The CDR3 DNA follows: TGTGCCAGCAGCTTAGAAGTGGGCGGGCACGGGGGCAATGAGCAGTTCTTC. Its translation: CASSLEVGGHGGNEQFF.